The source of this T cell receptor (beta chain) is a study of cytomegalovirus exposure and HLA in healthy donors. Data came from immunoSEQ multiplex PCR; TCRdb stores just in-frame clones and leaves some out. The table lists tens of thousands of clones, 90% to 96% of them singletons. A remark on this clone: Its specificity is unknown.

Overall study findings and caveats: Subsequent analysis revealed that first-cohort TCR clusters tended to co-occur in the 100 to 150 validation repertoires.

V was pared by 3 bases and J by 4 bases, with 9 bases between. The germline V gene encodes CDR1 MDHEN and CDR2 SYDVKM. This CDR3 has 14 amino acids. This sequence joins TRBV28 and TRBJ1-4, with no clear D. This clonotype was sampled from a man aged 18 to 29 in good health and CMV-seropositive. The sequenced material came from PBMCs. DNA of the CDR3: TGTGCCAGCAGTTTCCCCGGGAATAATGAAAAACTGTTTTTT. Translated: CASSFPGNNEKLFF.